This T cell receptor (beta chain) was identified in a study of blood T cell repertoires in COVID-19 (dated by TCRdb to about 2020). General notes on the study: Samples from collaborators originated in the United States, Italy and Spain and spanned both the acute and convalescent phases of COVID-19. The prospective study material was composed of cDNA or gDNA derived from T cells, B-cell-depleted T cells, or PBMCs. Subjects who had been exposed to COVID-19, were actively infected with it, or had recovered from it provided the deeply sampled blood TCRbeta repertoires that made up the dataset. The repertoires were released in a freely available public database meant as a resource for research on the immune response to SARS-CoV-2. Samples came from the ongoing ImmuneRACE study (first 160 participants) plus 1,254 subjects from 6 global collaborators. Nearly every sample came with metadata listing a de-identified subject ID, COVID-19 status, age in years and sex. Where HLA class I and class II types were available, the types were taken from metadata supplied by the sample provider, not from assay-based typing. The paper as a whole reports these results and caveats: Clinical and demographic metadata were provided uncurated, with the amount varying by source and participant.

About this clone: Its antigen specificity is not known. No quality values exist for individual bases; no much larger clone is one base distant.

Whole blood was collected in K2EDTA tubes by collaborating institutions according to the institutions' own protocols. Collaborator samples were shipped for TCRbeta analysis as frozen whole blood, isolated PBMCs, or DNA extracted from either sample type. V trim: 4 bases; J trim: 7 bases; unmatched bases: 6. The CDR3 has 14 amino acids, counting the end cysteine and phenylalanine. Here the CDR3 DNA is all that survives: 42 bases in frame from base 1. The germline V gene (reference sequence) yields LGHDT for CDR1 and YNNKEL for CDR2. The immunoSEQ Assay, a bias-controlled multiplex PCR, was used to amplify TCRbeta CDR3 regions from genomic DNA. The source study handled its data this way. Nucleated cell counts per sample were estimated from amplification of reference gene primers within the assay. To quantify the absolute abundance of each unique TCRbeta CDR3 rearrangement, sequence reads were collapsed and filtered. For each sample, productive Simpson clonality was calculated as the square root of Simpson's diversity index over productive rearrangements. TCRdb took over this immuneACCESS table, retaining in-frame rearrangements with V and J assigned. Such tables are incomplete; in checked studies, under half of the missing clones stem from an unresolved V gene, and the remainder is unexplained. The V and J calls and clone size come from that table; D and trimming were worked out from the DNA. The sample records about 35,000 clones, roughly four fifths of which are singletons. Clones ranked in the top ten supply roughly 17% of the sample.

The chain was built from TRBV3-1 (or the pseudogene TRBV3-2) and TRBJ1-3, with TRBD1 matching 8 junction bases. The sequenced sample consisted of peripheral blood. The TCR comes from a human donor in a cohort sampled during active COVID-19. CDR3 protein: CASSPRTGSNTIYF. The DNA sequence is given as TGTGCCAGCAGCCCGCGGACAGGGTCGAACACCATATATTTT.